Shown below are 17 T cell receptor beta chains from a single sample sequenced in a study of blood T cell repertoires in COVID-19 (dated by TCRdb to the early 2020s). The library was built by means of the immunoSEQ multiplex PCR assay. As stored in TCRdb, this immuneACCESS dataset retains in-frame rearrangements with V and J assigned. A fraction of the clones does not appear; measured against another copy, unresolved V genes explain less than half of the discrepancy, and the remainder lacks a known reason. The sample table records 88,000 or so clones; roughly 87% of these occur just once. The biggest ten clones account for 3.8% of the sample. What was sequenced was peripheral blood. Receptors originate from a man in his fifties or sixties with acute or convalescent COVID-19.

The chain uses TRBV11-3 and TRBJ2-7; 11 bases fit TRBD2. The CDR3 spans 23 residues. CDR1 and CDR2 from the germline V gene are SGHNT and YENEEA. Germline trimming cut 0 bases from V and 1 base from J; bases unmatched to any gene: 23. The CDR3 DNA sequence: TGTGCCAGCAGCTTAGACCTTGGGGGACAGGTCTCCGGGATAGCGGGAGGGTCCTACGAGCAGTACTTC. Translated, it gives CASSLDLGGQVSGIAGGSYEQYF.

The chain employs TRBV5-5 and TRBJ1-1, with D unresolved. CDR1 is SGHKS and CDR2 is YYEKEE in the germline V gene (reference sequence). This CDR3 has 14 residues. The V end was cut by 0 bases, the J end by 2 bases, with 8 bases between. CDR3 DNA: TGTGCCAGCAGCTTGGCTCGGTCTAACACTGAAGCTTTCTTT. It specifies CASSLARSNTEAFF.

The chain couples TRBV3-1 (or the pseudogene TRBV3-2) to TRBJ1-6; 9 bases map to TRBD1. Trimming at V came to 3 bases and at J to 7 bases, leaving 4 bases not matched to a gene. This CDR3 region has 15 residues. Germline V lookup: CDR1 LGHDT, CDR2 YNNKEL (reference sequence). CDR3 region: CASSQAQGANSPLHF. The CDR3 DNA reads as TGTGCCAGCAGCCAGGCACAGGGGGCCAATTCACCCCTCCACTTT.

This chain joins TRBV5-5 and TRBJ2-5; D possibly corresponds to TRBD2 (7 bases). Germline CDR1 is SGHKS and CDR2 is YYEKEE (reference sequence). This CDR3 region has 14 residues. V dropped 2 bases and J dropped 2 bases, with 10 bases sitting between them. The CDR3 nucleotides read TGTGCCAGCAGCTTAGGGGGGGCTCAAGAGACCCAGTACTTC. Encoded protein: CASSLGGAQETQYF.

The CDR3 region has the DNA TGCGCCAGCAGCCAAGACCCCGGACAGAGCACAGATACGCAGTATTTT. It translates to CASSQDPGQSTDTQYF. The chain links TRBV4-1 to TRBJ2-3; D perhaps matches TRBD1 (6 bases). V shed 0 bases and J shed 0 bases, with 10 bases lying between them. Looked up from germline, CDR1 is MGHRA and CDR2 is YSYEKL. This CDR3 spans 16 amino acids.

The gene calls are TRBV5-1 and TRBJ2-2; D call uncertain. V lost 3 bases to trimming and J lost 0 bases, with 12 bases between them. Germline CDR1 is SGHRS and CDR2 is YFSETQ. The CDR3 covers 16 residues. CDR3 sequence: CASSWAAGTNTGELFF. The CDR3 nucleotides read TGCGCCAGCAGCTGGGCTGCAGGAACGAACACCGGGGAGCTGTTTTTT.

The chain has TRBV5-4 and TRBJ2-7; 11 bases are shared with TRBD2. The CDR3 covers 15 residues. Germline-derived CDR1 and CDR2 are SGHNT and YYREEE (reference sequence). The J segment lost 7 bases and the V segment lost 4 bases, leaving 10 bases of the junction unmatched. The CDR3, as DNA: TGTGCCAGCAGCGAAGATAACCCTAGCGGGAGGGAGCAGTACTTC. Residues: CASSEDNPSGREQYF.

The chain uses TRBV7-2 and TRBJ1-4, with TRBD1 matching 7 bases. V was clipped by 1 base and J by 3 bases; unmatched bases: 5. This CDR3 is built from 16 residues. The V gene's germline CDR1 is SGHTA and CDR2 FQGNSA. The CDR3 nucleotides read TGTGCCAGCAGCTTAGTACAGGGGAGTTCTAATGAAAAACTGTTTTTT. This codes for CASSLVQGSSNEKLFF.

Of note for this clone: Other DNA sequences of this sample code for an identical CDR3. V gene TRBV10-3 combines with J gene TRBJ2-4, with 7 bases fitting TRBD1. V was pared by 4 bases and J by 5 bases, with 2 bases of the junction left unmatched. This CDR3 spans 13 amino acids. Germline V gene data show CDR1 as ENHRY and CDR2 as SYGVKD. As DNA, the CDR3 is TGTGCCATCAGTGGACAGGGTGAAAACATTCAGTACTTC. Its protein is CAISGQGENIQYF.

CDR3 coding DNA: TGTGCCAGCACCCGAACAAGGAACACTGAAGCTTTCTTT. The encoded protein is CASTRTRNTEAFF. The chain uses TRBV3-1 (or the pseudogene TRBV3-2) and TRBJ1-1; D is unclear. Per germline, CDR1 LGHDT and CDR2 YNNKEL (reference sequence). Trimming pared 7 bases from V and 1 base from J, leaving 10 bases between. The CDR3 covers 13 residues.

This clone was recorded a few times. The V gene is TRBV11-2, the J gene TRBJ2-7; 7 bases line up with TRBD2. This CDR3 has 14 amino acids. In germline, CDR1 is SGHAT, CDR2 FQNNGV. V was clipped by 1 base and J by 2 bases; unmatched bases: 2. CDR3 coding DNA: TGTGCCAGCAGCTTAGTGGGGGGGACCTACGAGCAGTACTTC. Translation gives CASSLVGGTYEQYF. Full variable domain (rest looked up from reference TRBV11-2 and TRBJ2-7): EAGVAQSPRYKIIEKRQSVAFWCNPISGHATLYWYQQILGQGPKLLIQFQNNGVVDDSQLPKDRFSAERLKGVDSTLKIQPAKLEDSAVYLCASSLVGGTYEQYFGPGTRLTVT.

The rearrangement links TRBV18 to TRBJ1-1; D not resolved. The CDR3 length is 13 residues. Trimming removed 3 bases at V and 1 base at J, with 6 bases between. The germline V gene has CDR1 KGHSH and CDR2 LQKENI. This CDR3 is CASSPFPNTEAFF. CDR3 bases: TGTGCCAGCTCACCCTTCCCGAACACTGAAGCTTTCTTT. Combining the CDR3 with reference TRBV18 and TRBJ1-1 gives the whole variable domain NAGVMQNPRHLVRRRGQEARLRCSPMKGHSHVYWYRQLPEEGLKFMVYLQKENIIDESGMPKERFSAEFPKEGPSILRIQQVVRGDSAAYFCASSPFPNTEAFFGQGTRLTVV.

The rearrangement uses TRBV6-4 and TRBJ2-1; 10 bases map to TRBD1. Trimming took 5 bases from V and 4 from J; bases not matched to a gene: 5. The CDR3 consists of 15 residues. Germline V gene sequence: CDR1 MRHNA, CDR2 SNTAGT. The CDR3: CASSSGTGVYNEQFF. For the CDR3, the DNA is TGTGCCAGCAGTTCCGGGACAGGGGTTTACAATGAGCAGTTCTTC.

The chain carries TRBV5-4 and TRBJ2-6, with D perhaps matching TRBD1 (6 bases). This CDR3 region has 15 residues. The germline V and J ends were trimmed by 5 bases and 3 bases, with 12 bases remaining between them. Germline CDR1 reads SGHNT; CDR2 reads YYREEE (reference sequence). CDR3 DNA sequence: TGTGCCAGCAGTATACAGGGTAGTGGGGCCAACGTCCTGACTTTC. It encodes CASSIQGSGANVLTF.

The CDR3 region is CASSVGTSVNEQFF. As DNA, the CDR3 is TGTGCCAGCAGCGTAGGGACTAGCGTTAATGAGCAGTTCTTC. The V and J genes are TRBV9 and TRBJ2-1, with 9 nucleotides matching TRBD2. Germline trimming cut 0 bases from V and 7 bases from J; bases unmatched to any gene: 2. Germline V gives CDR1 SGDLS, CDR2 YYNGEE. The CDR3 loop spans 14 amino acids.

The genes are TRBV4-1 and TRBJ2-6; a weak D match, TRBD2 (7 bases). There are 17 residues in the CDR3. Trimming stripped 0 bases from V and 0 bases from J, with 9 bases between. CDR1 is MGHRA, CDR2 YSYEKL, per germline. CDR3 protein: CASSQEGGPSGANVLTF. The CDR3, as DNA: TGCGCCAGCAGCCAAGAGGGGGGGCCCTCTGGGGCCAACGTCCTGACTTTC.

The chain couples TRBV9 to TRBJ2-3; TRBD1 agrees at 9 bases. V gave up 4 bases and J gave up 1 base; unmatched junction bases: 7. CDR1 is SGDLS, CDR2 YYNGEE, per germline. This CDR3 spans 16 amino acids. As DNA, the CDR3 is TGTGCCAGCAGCACCAACACAGGGGGCGGCACAGATACGCAGTATTTT. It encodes CASSTNTGGGTDTQYF. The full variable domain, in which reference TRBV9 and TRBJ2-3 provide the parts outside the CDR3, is DSGVTQTPKHLITATGQRVTLRCSPRSGDLSVYWYQQSLDQGLQFLIQYYNGEERAKGNILERFSAQQFPDLHSELNLSSLELGDSALYFCASSTNTGGGTDTQYFGPGTRLTVL.